This T cell receptor (beta chain) was recorded in a study of blood T cell repertoires in COVID-19. Study context: COVID-19 samples, acute and convalescent, were from the United States, Italy and Spain. Sources were T cells, B-cell-depleted T cells, or PBMCs; the material itself was cDNA or gDNA.

The repertoire was sequenced with immunoSEQ multiplex PCR; TCRdb's copy has only in-frame clones and lacks some. The sample carries 150,000 to 180,000 clones, around 87% recorded once. The CDR3 has 15 amino acids. Germline assignment: CDR1 SGHTA and CDR2 FQGNSA. V dropped 6 bases and J dropped 5; count of bases not matched to a gene: 7. The receptor was derived from a woman in her 40s with acute or convalescent COVID-19. The sequenced sample was peripheral blood. The rearrangement joins TRBV7-2 to TRBJ2-1; 10 bases line up with TRBD1. CDR3 region: CASSPRTGGNNEQFF. CDR3 nucleotides: TGTGCCAGCAGTCCTAGGACAGGGGGAAACAATGAGCAGTTCTTC.